Presented here are 14 T cell receptor beta chains from one specimen sequenced in a study of spatial heterogeneity in lung cancer. Time point noted: sample taken at primary tumor resection. Whole RNA obtained from tumor, nontumor lung or frozen PBMC underwent sequencing without sorting. TCRdb re-called the 5' RACE reads with MiXCR, one entry per CDR3 protein. The sample records more than 50,000 distinct CDR3 sequences, roughly 7.5% being singletons. Sequencing used PBMCs, obtained at surgery. The receptors derive from a female donor with early-stage non-small cell lung cancer.

This clonotype appeared a few times. V gene TRBV10-2 combines with J gene TRBJ1-2; 12 bases are a match to TRBD1. The germline V gene encodes CDR1 WSHSY and CDR2 SAAADI. The length of the CDR3 is 13 residues. Trimming at V came to 7 bases and at J to 6 bases, leaving 3 bases not matched to a gene. CDR3 residues: CASNRDRGHGYTF. DNA of the CDR3: TGCGCCAGCAACCGGGACAGGGGGCATGGCTACACCTTC.

In this sample, this clonotype turned up many times. The CDR3 sequence: CASSLGAYNEQFF. In DNA form, the CDR3 reads TGTGCCAGCAGCCTCGGAGCGTACAATGAGCAGTTCTTC. The V gene is TRBV6-2 or TRBV6-3, the J gene TRBJ2-1; D not certain. The germline V gene has CDR1 MNHEY and CDR2 SVGEGT. Trimming pared 6 bases from V and 4 bases from J, leaving 10 bases between. There are 13 residues in the CDR3.

At least ten counts were recorded for this clonotype. The chain couples TRBV29-1 to TRBJ2-7, with D perhaps matching TRBD1 (5 bases). This CDR3 region has 13 residues. The germline V gene encodes CDR1 SQVTM and CDR2 ANQGSEA. V was pared by 6 bases and J by 2 bases, with 14 bases between. CDR3 sequence: CSVYHRNTYEQYF. The CDR3 coding sequence is TGCAGCGTGTACCACAGGAATACCTACGAGCAGTACTTC.

The sample holds many counts of this clonotype. The chain is built from TRBV21-1 and TRBJ1-5; TRBD1 is the table's D call, not checked against the DNA. TRBV21-1 is flagged as a pseudogene. The CDR3 length is 16 residues. CDR3: CAIPLGDGATDQPQHF. DNA for the CDR3: TGTGCCATCCCGTTGGGAGACGGGGCTACGGATCAGCCCCAGCATTTT.

This clonotype came up many times. The chain employs TRBV2 and TRBJ2-3; 8 bases are shared with TRBD2. Looked up from germline, CDR1 is SNHLY and CDR2 is FYNNEI. The CDR3 consists of 15 residues. The junction had 9 bases not matched to a gene; V was cut back by 8 bases and J by 2 bases. The CDR3 here is CASRALAGNTDTQYF. CDR3 coding DNA: TGTGCCAGCCGTGCTTTAGCGGGGAACACAGATACGCAGTATTTT. The whole variable domain, remainder taken from reference TRBV2 and TRBJ2-3, is EPEVTQTPSHQVTQMGQEVILRCVPISNHLYFYWYRQILGQKVEFLVSFYNNEISEKSEIFDDQFSVERPDGSNFTLKIRSTKLEDSAMYFCASRALAGNTDTQYFGPGTRLTVL.

This clonotype was recorded at least ten times. V is TRBV20-1 and J is TRBJ2-4; 8 bases match TRBD2. Per the germline V gene, CDR1 is DFQATT and CDR2 is SNEGSKA (reference sequence). The CDR3 has 8 residues. This chain's CDR3 is CRGLDKYF. The DNA of the CDR3 is TGCAGGGGACTAGACAAGTACTTC.

This clonotype appeared a few times. The genes are TRBV7-2 and TRBJ2-7; perhaps TRBD1 as D (6 bases). Germline V gives CDR1 SGHTA, CDR2 FQGNSA. The CDR3 totals 14 residues. Trimming left V 7 bases short and J 0 bases short, with 13 bases between. The CDR3 sequence is CASTSRTASYEQYF. In DNA, the CDR3 is TGTGCCAGCACCTCTCGGACAGCCTCCTACGAGCAGTACTTC. Full variable domain (outside the CDR3, taken from reference TRBV7-2 and TRBJ2-7): GAGVSQSPSNKVTEKGKDVELRCDPISGHTALYWYRQSLGQGLEFLIYFQGNSAPDKSGLPSDRFSAERTGGSVSTLTIQRTQQEDSAVYLCASTSRTASYEQYFGPGTRLTVT.

This clonotype was detected ten times or more. The J gene is TRBJ1-5, the V gene TRBV2; maybe TRBD1 (6 bases). The CDR3 is 15 residues long. The germline V gene has CDR1 SNHLY and CDR2 FYNNEI. V was clipped by 6 bases and J by 2 bases, with 14 bases between them. CDR3 amino acids: CASSRGPLGNQPQHF. The CDR3 DNA is TGTGCCAGCAGCAGGGGTCCACTTGGCAATCAGCCCCAGCATTTT.

The chain employs TRBV6-2 or TRBV6-3 and TRBJ2-2; unclear D gene. V was shortened by 2 bases and J by 6 bases, with 7 bases between the two germline ends. This CDR3 is built from 13 residues. Germline CDR1 is MNHEY and CDR2 is SVGEGT. The CDR3 DNA reads TGTGCCAGCAGTTACAAGCAGGCCGGGGAGCTGTTTTTT. Amino acids: CASSYKQAGELFF.

This clonotype is termed medium-sized. V and J are TRBV4-3 and TRBJ2-2, with 12 bases matching TRBD2. With 0 bases clipped from V and 6 bases from J, the junction kept 5 bases outside the gene matches. Germline V gene data show CDR1 as LGHNA and CDR2 as YSLEER. The CDR3 sequence is 17 residues long. The CDR3 here is CASSQDPPSGGAGELFF. The CDR3 DNA follows: TGCGCCAGCAGCCAAGATCCCCCTAGCGGGGGGGCCGGGGAGCTGTTTTTT.

This clonotype was counted many times. The CDR3 here is CASSPPVSDTDTQYF. The CDR3, as DNA: TGCGCCAGCAGCCCGCCGGTAAGCGACACAGATACGCAGTATTTT. The gene calls are TRBV5-1 and TRBJ2-3; no clear D gene. The CDR3 sequence is 15 residues long. V was trimmed by 4 bases and J by 2 bases, leaving 14 bases between them. CDR1 is SGHRS and CDR2 is YFSETQ in the germline V gene.

At least ten counts were recorded for this clonotype. The rearrangement joins TRBV29-1 to TRBJ1-6, with D uncertain. There are 13 residues in the CDR3. Trimming pared 7 bases from V and 0 bases from J, leaving 7 bases between. CDR1 is SQVTM, CDR2 ANQGSEA, per germline. DNA for the CDR3: TGCAGCGCTGCAAGCTCCTATAATTCACCCCTCCACTTT. Amino acids: CSAASSYNSPLHF.

Many counts were recorded for this clonotype. The CDR3 DNA reads TGTGCCAGCAGCCCACTACCGGGACGGAGAAACACTGAAGCTTTCTTT. Translated, it gives CASSPLPGRRNTEAFF. The V and J genes are TRBV28 and TRBJ1-1; D perhaps matches TRBD1 (5 bases). V was pared by 6 bases and J by 2 bases, with 19 bases between. The CDR3 contains 16 residues. Per germline, CDR1 MDHEN and CDR2 SYDVKM.

This clonotype was found many times. The chain is built from TRBV6-5 and TRBJ2-3; perhaps TRBD2 as D (5 bases). The CDR3 consists of 9 residues. CDR1 is MNHEY and CDR2 is SVGAGI in the germline V gene. The DNA of the CDR3 is TGTTCTAGCCACCATACGCAGTATTTT. Protein: CSSHHTQYF.